This TCR beta chain was recorded in a study of blood T cell repertoires in COVID-19. Across the whole study: Samples representing acute and convalescent COVID-19 were sourced from the United States, Italy and Spain.

Trimming shortened V by 7 bases and J by 4 bases, and 13 bases separated the two germline ends. CDR1 and CDR2 (germline): WNHNN, SYGVQD (reference sequence). The CDR3 contains 13 residues. Original handling: Nucleated cell counts were estimated from reference gene primer amplification. Repertoires were generated with immunoSEQ multiplex PCR, while TCRdb's copy carries only in-frame clones and drops some. V, J and clone size are those of that table, while D and trimming were read from the DNA. The sample records fewer than 150,000 clones, roughly 81% being singletons. The sequence derives from a human donor in a cohort sampled during active COVID-19. The specimen was peripheral blood. The chain links TRBV10-1 to TRBJ1-2, with a possible D match to TRBD1 (6 bases). The CDR3 DNA reads as TGCGCCAGCACTCGGGGGGCCGGCTATGGCTACACCTTC. It is translated as CASTRGAGYGYTF.